This T cell receptor (beta chain) was found in a study of cytomegalovirus exposure and HLA in healthy donors. PCR primers comprised 60 Vbeta and 13 Jbeta primers. The table came from immunoSEQ multiplex PCR; TCRdb's copy has only in-frame clones and leaves some out. The sample includes 55,000 to 75,000 clones, less than 65% of them seen just once. V lost 0 bases and J lost 5, with 13 bases in between. The CDR3 consists of 15 residues. Germline assignment: CDR1 MGHRA and CDR2 YSYEKL. This clone was seen a handful of times. This chain connects TRBV4-1 to TRBJ2-5, with a weak D call TRBD2 (6 bases). Sequences were obtained from PBMCs. This receptor was taken from a young man in good health and CMV-seronegative. The CDR3 loop reads CASSQDAAGRETQYF. The CDR3 coding sequence is TGCGCCAGCAGCCAAGATGCGGCGGGACGGGAGACCCAGTACTTC.